The subject of this entry is one TCR beta chain. Its antigen is not identified. The source of the sample is a study of siplizumab effects on memory and regulatory T cells. Findings of the study overall: Naive T cell populations appeared to exhibit greater diversity than memory cells and appeared to be major alloresponse contributors. Controls showed an average of around 28% Treg-derived mappable alloreactive CD4+ clones, while siplizumab showed around 73%. Fewer alloreactive sequences mapped to unstimulated CD4+ memory cells under siplizumab.

Clones were read by immunoSEQ multiplex PCR, and TCRdb kept only the in-frame ones, dropping some. The sample has approximately 92,000 clones; just under 95% are singletons. The TCR originated in a human donor in good health. Sequencing was done on a sample of non-Treg CD4+ T cells sorted from blood.

CDR3 bases: TGTGCCAGCAGTTTCCGGCCCCAGCATTTT. Translation gives CASSFRPQHF. This rearrangement joins TRBV28 to TRBJ1-5; D call uncertain. The CDR3 sequence is 10 residues long. The germline V and J ends were trimmed by 3 bases and 9 bases, with 3 bases remaining between them. Germline V gene lookup returns CDR1 MDHEN and CDR2 SYDVKM. Based on the CDR3 plus reference TRBV28 and TRBJ1-5, the full variable domain is DVKVTQSSRYLVKRTGEKVFLECVQDMDHENMFWYRQDPGLGLRLIYFSYDVKMKEKGDIPEGYSVSREKKERFSLILESASTNQTSMYLCASSFRPQHFGDGTRLSIL.